This T cell receptor beta chain was captured in a study of blood T cells in healthy people across ages (dated by TCRdb to the mid-2010s). A note on the overall study: In model experiments, template switching captured roughly one uniquely barcoded TCR beta cDNA molecule for every two T cells. Age-related changes in TCR beta repertoire diversity were measured in the study by deep sequencing normalized with unique cDNA molecular identifiers. To avoid experimental bias, donors of different ages were distributed randomly across sequencing lanes. The study analyzed two additional independent replicas of 1 million unique cDNA reads from the same blood draw for two donors, one aged 18 to 30 and one aged 80 or older. The donors were split into four age groups: young (average around 16 years), middle-aged (about 40), aged (approximately 60) and long-lived (more than 80). What the work shows at the level of the full study, not this receptor alone: The long-lived group showed more naive CD4+ T cells, fewer expanded clones and increased TCR diversity than the aged group, suggesting age selection. Observed TCR beta diversity correlated strongly with the percentage of naive T cells measured by flow cytometry. Estimates of total diversity based on one million sequenced T cells were regarded as lower bounds and as underestimates. The CMV infection status of donors was not known, potentially confounding age-related changes in expanded clonotypes. Conclusive comparison of naive and antigen-experienced compartments was prevented by the profiling of bulk unsorted PBMCs. As age increased, observed TCR beta diversity per million T cells dropped in a roughly linear way, and a significant reduction was already evident by age about 40.

The approximately 40 donors, aged about 6 to 100 years, were systemically healthy Caucasian individuals from Russia. Each donor gave about 9.8 milliliters of peripheral blood, drawn into EDTA-treated Vacutainer tubes. PBMCs were isolated by Ficoll-Paque density-gradient centrifugation, with at least 6 million obtained per sample. Total RNA, at least 6 micrograms per sample, was extracted from PBMCs with Trizol reagent. For every donor, flow cytometry on a PBMC aliquot measured the percentage of naive CD45RAhigh/CD27high T cells. Library preparation was by 5' RACE. A second PCR of about 6 to 11 cycles was run with a J-beta primer mix and a sample-barcoded 5' primer. Each TCR beta cDNA molecule received a unique molecular identifier from a template-switch 5' adaptor carrying 12 random nucleotides. Each sample yielded at least 2.5 million CDR3-containing paired-end reads. First-strand cDNA synthesis was performed from all RNA using the Mint cDNA synthesis kit, with priming by a TRBC-specific oligonucleotide. After uracil-DNA glycosylase treatment, a first 18-cycle PCR used universal primers M1SS and BC2_uni_R on all cDNA. Concerning the study's data processing: For normalization, 1 million high-quality reads were randomly selected from each sample, with every read carrying a distinct molecular identifier. Reads sharing molecular identifiers were discarded rather than binned into consensus sequences. MiTCR, set to a Q25 quality threshold and the strictest error-elimination algorithm, was used for CDR3 identification, clonotype clustering and error correction. Lower-bound total TCR beta diversity was estimated with a nonparametric unseen species model using Euler transformation. The raw public reads went through TCRdb reprocessing: fastp at Q25, MiXCR clone calling, in-frame beta chains kept. Every entry covers one CDR3 protein and lists the most common genes and DNA from its rows. The V and J calls were determined by TCRdb, not by the authors. A total of around 2 million distinct CDR3 sequences appear in this sample, 39% of them only once. Jointly, the top ten make up 23% of the sample.

For this clonotype: What antigen it recognizes has not been identified. No qualities accompany the bases; no much larger clone lies one base away.

Sequences SGHRS (CDR1) and YFSETQ (CDR2) are obtained from the germline V gene. Including the terminal cysteine and phenylalanine, the CDR3 comprises 15 residues. Here the CDR3 DNA is all that survives: 45 bases in frame from base 1. Trimming removed 8 bases from V and 0 bases from J, leaving 17 bases between the germline ends. Sequencing was performed on blood. The source of this sequence is a human donor in good health. The chain was built from TRBV5-1 and TRBJ1-2, and the D gene may be TRBD1, 6 bases matching. The DNA reads as follows: TGCGCCAGTAGTCTCCCCCAGGGGCCTAACTATGGCTACACCTTC. It codes for CASSLPQGPNYGYTF.